This T cell receptor beta chain was found in a study of T cell responses to AZD1222 COVID-19 vaccine. This clone was seen a handful of times. Its specificity is unknown. Sequencing used immunoSEQ multiplex PCR; TCRdb keeps in-frame clones, though not all of them. This table holds approximately 190,000 clones, around 94% found once. Study conclusions and caveats: Most donors were white British, females outnumbered males, and clonal diversity was possibly underestimated. In all cases, repertoires were sampled only after the peak T cell response. Dominant at 160-218 and 743-854, vaccine-associated CD4 TCRs also spanned spike. Baseline serostatus was positive in only a handful of AZD1222 recipients.

This receptor was identified in an adult in good health. The sequenced sample was peripheral blood, obtained on day 0 of AZD1222 vaccination.

The CDR3 region is CATSRWDRGFAEAFF. CDR3 coding DNA: TGTGCCACCAGCAGATGGGACAGGGGATTTGCTGAAGCTTTCTTT. The chain links TRBV15 to TRBJ1-1; 10 bases align to TRBD1. The junction had 6 bases not matched to a gene; V was cut back by 2 bases and J by 6 bases. This CDR3 comprises 15 residues. CDR1 is LNHNV and CDR2 is YYDKDF in the germline V gene (reference sequence).